This T cell receptor (beta chain) was profiled in a study of OX40 agonist ivuxolimab in advanced cancers. Study-level background: Patients' therapy was ivuxolimab, an antibody that acts as an agonist of OX40 (CD134). Points from the study as a whole: Expanded clones tended on average to be more numerous among CD8+ T cells than CD4+. At 0.1 to 3.0 mg/kg, clonal expansion of CD4+ and CD8+ blood T cells had occurred by week 6.

This CDR3 is built from 17 residues. The V gene's germline CDR1 is SGHVS and CDR2 FQNEAQ. Trimming shortened V by 2 bases and J by 0 bases, and 17 bases separated the two germline ends. At cycle 4 day 1, cycle 7 day 1, and baseline, blood was sampled. A remark on this clone: Its specificity is not known.

Sequenced by immunoSEQ multiplex PCR; TCRdb stores in-frame clones only, minus some. The table includes about 100,000 clones, 89% detected once. The receptor's source is an adult with an advanced solid tumor such as melanoma, head and neck, liver or kidney cancer. The gene calls are TRBV7-8 and TRBJ2-7, with D maybe TRBD1 (6 bases). This specimen was CD4+ or CD8+ T cells sorted from blood, taken in a trial of the OX40 agonist ivuxolimab. The CDR3 here is CASSLSGWGQSSYEQYF. The CDR3 region has the DNA TGTGCCAGCAGCTTATCCGGGTGGGGGCAATCCTCCTACGAGCAGTACTTC.